Below, 30 T cell receptor beta chains from the same sample are listed, as sequenced in a study of regulatory T cells in long-lasting Graves disease. As to time point: newly diagnosed GD, antithyroid drugs for less than 3 months. After RNA was extracted from PBMCs, the TCR library was made from it. Construction of TCR beta libraries relied on iRepertoire HTBI primers and on Arm-PCR targeting CDR3 regions. Via MiXCR, TCRdb re-called the multiplex PCR reads, giving one row per CDR3 protein. The sample yields over 350,000 distinct CDR3 sequences, over 14% seen once. These same records also appear under a second study, on T cells in Graves' hyperthyroidism and ophthalmopathy.

Sequenced material: peripheral blood mononuclear cells (PBMCs), taken at new diagnosis, from a patient treated with antithyroid drugs. These receptors originate from a woman aged 40 to 50 with Graves disease.

This clonotype was seen at least ten times. The rearrangement links TRBV4-1 to TRBJ2-5; TRBD2 matches at 8 bases. The V and J ends lost 2 bases and 3 bases, in that order; junction bases with no gene match: 5. In germline, CDR1 is MGHRA, CDR2 YSYEKL. The CDR3 contains 15 residues. CDR3 protein: CASSQSRRGEETQYF. DNA of the CDR3: TGCGCCAGCAGCCAAAGCCGGCGGGGGGAAGAGACCCAGTACTTC.

This clonotype was seen repeatedly, ten times or more. This chain links TRBV18 with TRBJ2-5; D not certain. The germline CDR1 and CDR2 sequences are KGHSH and LQKENI. CDR3 length: 14 residues. The V gene lost 0 bases and the J gene lost 3 bases, with 8 bases spanning the gap. CDR3 amino acids: CASSPPGSEETQYF. The CDR3 DNA follows: TGTGCCAGCTCACCACCGGGTTCGGAAGAGACCCAGTACTTC.

This clonotype has ten or more counts. The chain links TRBV5-1 to TRBJ2-1; D call uncertain. Per germline, CDR1 SGHRS and CDR2 YFSETQ. There are 16 residues in the CDR3. V was trimmed by 6 bases and J by 2 bases, leaving 18 bases between them. The CDR3, as DNA: TGCGCCAGCATTGCAGTGGTAGGCGGACCCTACAATGAGCAGTTCTTC. Protein product: CASIAVVGGPYNEQFF.

Ten or more counts support this clonotype. V gene TRBV7-9 combines with J gene TRBJ2-5; TRBD2 matches at 7 bases. Germline trimming cut 1 base from V and 3 bases from J; bases unmatched to any gene: 5. The CDR3 runs to 15 residues. Germline-derived CDR1 and CDR2 are SEHNR and FQNEAQ (reference sequence). CDR3 nucleotide sequence: TGTGCCAGCAGCTTAGGCGGGAGTGGCGAAGAGACCCAGTACTTC. Encoded protein: CASSLGGSGEETQYF.

As regards this clonotype: One base away lies a much larger clone, so this may be a sequencing read error. V and J are TRBV28 and TRBJ2-2, with 8 positions matching TRBD1. CDR1 is MDHEN, CDR2 SYDVKM, per germline. CDR3 length: 17 amino acids. Losses at the gene ends were 5 bases for V and 0 bases for J; bases not matched to a gene: 8. This CDR3 is CASSGGQGYANTGELFF. For the CDR3, the DNA is TGTGCCAGCAGTGGAGGACAGGGTTACGCGAACACCGGGGAGCTGTTTTTT.

This clonotype occurred many times. This chain joins TRBV6-5 and TRBJ2-7, with D possibly matching TRBD2 (6 bases). V lost 0 bases, J lost 0 bases, and 12 bases lay in between. CDR3 length: 16 amino acids. Germline V gene sequence: CDR1 MNHEY, CDR2 SVGAGI. The CDR3 region has the DNA TGTGCCAGCAGTTACTCGCAGGGACTTAACTCCTACGAGCAGTACTTC. The encoded protein is CASSYSQGLNSYEQYF.

This clonotype was detected only a few times. The genes are TRBV5-6 and TRBJ1-5, with D unresolved. The CDR3 spans 16 residues. From germline, CDR1 is SGHDT and CDR2 YYEEEE. Trimming removed 2 bases from V and 0 bases from J, with 12 bases in between. For the CDR3, the DNA is TGTGCCAGCAGCTTTATGGCGGGTTATAGCAATCAGCCCCAGCATTTT. Its translation: CASSFMAGYSNQPQHF.

This clonotype was observed at least ten times. This chain links TRBV7-9 with TRBJ1-4, with 8 bases lining up with TRBD1. Trimming took 5 bases from V and 2 from J; bases not matched to a gene: 10. CDR1 SEHNR and CDR2 FQNEAQ come from the germline V gene (reference sequence). This CDR3 region has 17 residues. For the CDR3, the DNA is TGTGCCAGCAGCATAGAGCTACAGGGGGATACTAATGAAAAACTGTTTTTT. This encodes CASSIELQGDTNEKLFF.

The V gene is TRBV27, the J gene TRBJ1-5; 7 bases align to TRBD1. Looked up from germline, CDR1 is MNHEY and CDR2 is SMNVEV (reference sequence). The ends lost 6 bases at V and 5 bases at J; junction bases unmatched: 7. The CDR3 sequence is 14 residues long. The CDR3 reads CASRGGQSYQPQHF. CDR3 DNA sequence: TGTGCCAGCAGAGGGGGACAGAGCTATCAGCCCCAGCATTTT.

This clonotype was counted many times. This chain links TRBV28 with TRBJ2-5; D may match TRBD1 or TRBD2 (5 bases each). Germline loops: CDR1 MDHEN, CDR2 SYDVKM. CDR3 length: 16 residues. Trimming removed 7 bases from V and 4 bases from J, with 22 bases in between. CDR3 sequence: CASTRGVSRFGETQYF. The CDR3 DNA is TGTGCCAGCACTAGAGGGGTATCTAGGTTTGGAGAGACCCAGTACTTC.

Only one count was recorded for this clonotype. V gene TRBV7-9 combines with J gene TRBJ2-1; 14 bases agree with TRBD2. The CDR3 loop spans 15 amino acids. Germline CDR1 reads SEHNR; CDR2 reads FQNEAQ (reference sequence). V was clipped by 5 bases and J by 6 bases; unmatched bases: 3. CDR3 DNA sequence: TGTGCCAGCAGCGCCGGGACTAGCGGGGGCAATGAGCAGTTCTTC. Protein: CASSAGTSGGNEQFF.

This clonotype came up a few times. The chain employs TRBV10-1 and TRBJ1-2, with D possibly being TRBD1 (6 bases). The CDR3 runs 16 residues. V shed 5 bases and J shed 0 bases, with 16 bases lying between them. The germline V gene encodes CDR1 WNHNN and CDR2 SYGVQD (reference sequence). The CDR3: CASSSSTGTPNYGYTF. The DNA for the CDR3 is TGCGCCAGCAGTTCCTCGACCGGGACACCTAACTATGGCTACACCTTC.

This rearrangement joins TRBV28 to TRBJ2-2; TRBD2 matches at 11 bases. Germline V CDR1 and CDR2: MDHEN, SYDVKM. The trim removed 6 bases at V and 6 bases at J, leaving 3 bases unmatched. The CDR3 totals 14 residues. CDR3 sequence (DNA): TGTGCCAGCAGACCACTAGCGGGAGCCGGGGAGCTGTTTTTT. Amino acids: CASRPLAGAGELFF.

This clonotype was recorded a few times. The chain employs TRBV20-1 and TRBJ2-1; 15 bases agree with TRBD2. Germline CDR1 is DFQATT and CDR2 is SNEGSKA (reference sequence). The CDR3 is made up of 16 amino acids. Losses at the gene ends were 5 bases for V and 7 bases for J; bases not matched to a gene: 9. The CDR3 sequence is CSAEGLAGGLVNEQFF. CDR3 nucleotides: TGCAGTGCTGAAGGACTAGCGGGAGGGTTAGTGAATGAGCAGTTCTTC.

This clonotype was seen a few times. The V gene is TRBV25-1, the J gene TRBJ1-3; TRBD1 is a possible D gene (5 bases). Trimming left V 0 bases short and J 2 bases short, with 11 bases between. Germline lookup yields CDR1 MGHDK and CDR2 SYGVNS. This CDR3 is built from 16 residues. CDR3 region: CASSEYFGRAGNTIYF. Here the CDR3 DNA reads TGTGCCAGCAGTGAATATTTTGGCAGGGCTGGAAACACCATATATTTT.

This sequence joins TRBV6-1 and TRBJ2-1, with TRBD2 identical over 10 bases. Germline CDR1 and CDR2: MNHNS and SASEGT. This CDR3 spans 17 amino acids. V shed 7 bases and J 5 bases; nucleotides not matched to a gene: 14. The CDR3 region is CASTLNHPSGRNNEQFF. The DNA of the CDR3 is TGTGCCAGCACCCTAAACCACCCTAGCGGGAGAAACAATGAGCAGTTCTTC.

This chain uses TRBV27 with TRBJ2-5; maybe TRBD2 (5 bases). Per the germline V gene, CDR1 is MNHEY and CDR2 is SMNVEV (reference sequence). V lost 7 bases to trimming and J lost 5 bases, with 14 bases between them. The CDR3 is 13 residues long. The CDR3 nucleotides read TGTGCCAGCATGGGCCACGGGGTGGAGACCCAGTACTTC. It yields the protein CASMGHGVETQYF.

This chain connects TRBV11-2 to TRBJ1-2; D gene ambiguous. Germline V gives CDR1 SGHAT, CDR2 FQNNGV. This CDR3 comprises 14 residues. Trimming stripped 6 bases from V and 6 bases from J, with 17 bases between. CDR3 loop: CASSENDFRDGYTF. CDR3 DNA: TGTGCCAGCAGTGAAAACGACTTTCGAGATGGCTACACCTTC.

This clonotype was found many times. The rearrangement uses TRBV28 and TRBJ1-6, with D uncertain. V lost 6 bases and J 9 bases, leaving 21 bases between the germline ends. CDR1 and CDR2 (germline): MDHEN, SYDVKM. This CDR3 has 16 amino acids. The CDR3 nucleotides are TGTGCCAGCAGCCCTCTAACCGGCCCCTTGGGTTCACCCCTCCACTTT. Translated: CASSPLTGPLGSPLHF.

This clonotype appeared many times. Written as DNA, the CDR3 is TGTGCCAGCAGCTCCCTCGGACTAGCGGGCTCCTACAATGAGCAGTTCTTC. This gives the protein CASSSLGLAGSYNEQFF. This chain links TRBV7-8 with TRBJ2-1; 11 bases map to TRBD2. The V segment lost 4 bases and the J segment 0 bases; nucleotides outside the gene matches: 5. Germline V lookup: CDR1 SGHVS, CDR2 FQNEAQ. CDR3 size: 17 residues. Based on the CDR3 plus reference TRBV7-8 and TRBJ2-1, the full variable domain is GAGVSQSPRYKVAKRGQDVALRCDPISGHVSLFWYQQALGQGPEFLTYFQNEAQLDKSGLPSDRFFAERPEGSVSTLKIQRTQQEDSAVYLCASSSLGLAGSYNEQFFGPGTRLTVL.

This clonotype was seen at least ten times. The chain uses TRBV6-5 and TRBJ2-7; 7 bases align to TRBD1. This CDR3 is built from 13 residues. In germline, CDR1 is MNHEY, CDR2 SVGAGI. J was trimmed by 1 base and V by 4 bases; bases with no gene match: 1. The CDR3 sequence is CASSSRGSYEQYF. CDR3 sequence (DNA): TGTGCCAGCAGTTCCAGGGGGTCCTACGAGCAGTACTTC.

This chain uses TRBV20-1 with TRBJ1-2; 9 positions agree with TRBD1. This CDR3 is built from 14 residues. Unmatched junction bases numbered 6, after V lost 5 bases and J lost 2 bases. The germline gives CDR1 DFQATT, CDR2 SNEGSKA (reference sequence). DNA of the CDR3: TGCAGTGCTGCCGGGACAGGGAGGAACTATGGCTACACCTTC. It yields the protein CSAAGTGRNYGYTF.

This clonotype was seen repeatedly, ten times or more. The V and J genes are TRBV11-2 and TRBJ1-2; D gene ambiguous. Germline V CDR1 and CDR2: SGHAT, FQNNGV. The CDR3 contains 13 residues. Trimming took 5 bases from V and 4 from J, leaving 11 bases between them. CDR3 sequence: CASSLPPGYGYTF. The CDR3 DNA reads TGTGCCAGCAGCCTCCCCCCAGGCTATGGCTACACCTTC.

This chain links TRBV27 with TRBJ1-1; D gene ambiguous. Germline-derived CDR1 and CDR2 are MNHEY and SMNVEV (reference sequence). The CDR3 sequence is 15 residues long. The V end was cut by 3 bases, the J end by 6 bases, with 17 bases between. The CDR3 nucleotides are TGTGCCAGCAGTTTCGGACGGACCATCACCTCTGAAGCTTTCTTT. Translation gives CASSFGRTITSEAFF.

This clonotype showed up many times. The chain uses TRBV28 and TRBJ2-3; 15 bases agree with TRBD2. CDR1 is MDHEN and CDR2 is SYDVKM in the germline V gene. This CDR3 has 16 residues. V lost 6 bases and J lost 5; bases outside the gene matches: 6. The DNA of the CDR3 is TGTGCCAGCAGCTCGGGACTAGCGGGAGGAGGAGATACGCAGTATTTT. The encoded protein is CASSSGLAGGGDTQYF.

There are a few counts of this clonotype. The V gene is TRBV13, the J gene TRBJ2-1, with D maybe TRBD2 (5 bases). Germline-derived CDR1 and CDR2 are PRHDT and FYEKMQ (reference sequence). The CDR3 totals 12 residues. Trimming took 5 bases from V and 9 from J, leaving 11 bases between them. In DNA, the CDR3 is TGTGCCAGCAGCATGAGGGATGGTGAGCAGTTCTTC. This translates into CASSMRDGEQFF.

V gene TRBV29-1 combines with J gene TRBJ2-1; 14 nucleotides agree with TRBD2. Per the germline V gene, CDR1 is SQVTM and CDR2 is ANQGSEA. The ends lost 6 bases at V and 7 bases at J; junction bases unmatched: 8. The CDR3 spans 15 residues. CDR3 sequence: CSVRLAGGPMNEQFF. CDR3 sequence (DNA): TGCAGCGTCCGACTAGCGGGAGGGCCCATGAATGAGCAGTTCTTC.

This clonotype was counted many times. As DNA, the CDR3 is TGTGCCAGCAACACCTACAGGGAAGGGGACACCGGGGAGCTGTTTTTT. The encoded protein is CASNTYREGDTGELFF. This chain connects TRBV28 to TRBJ2-2, with D perhaps TRBD1 (6 bases). The germline gives CDR1 MDHEN, CDR2 SYDVKM. V lost 7 bases to trimming and J lost 3 bases, with 18 bases between them. The CDR3 has 16 residues. Drawing the rest from reference TRBV28 and TRBJ2-2, the complete variable domain is DVKVTQSSRYLVKRTGEKVFLECVQDMDHENMFWYRQDPGLGLRLIYFSYDVKMKEKGDIPEGYSVSREKKERFSLILESASTNQTSMYLCASNTYREGDTGELFFGEGSRLTVL.

Ten or more counts support this clonotype. V usage is TRBV11-2 and J usage is TRBJ2-5, with TRBD1 identical over 9 bases. The germline gives CDR1 SGHAT, CDR2 FQNNGV. The CDR3 covers 17 residues. The V and J ends lost 1 base and 3 bases, in that order; junction bases with no gene match: 9. CDR3: CASSLVLQGARKETQYF. The CDR3, as DNA: TGTGCCAGCAGCTTAGTCCTACAGGGGGCGCGAAAAGAGACCCAGTACTTC.

This clonotype was seen many times. The CDR3 sequence: CASSLPGVTDTQYF. CDR3 DNA: TGTGCCAGCAGCTTACCGGGAGTCACAGATACGCAGTATTTT. The chain carries TRBV7-2 and TRBJ2-3; D may be TRBD2 (6 bases). The CDR3 covers 14 residues. Trimming stripped 2 bases from V and 2 bases from J, with 8 bases between. The germline CDR1 and CDR2 sequences are SGHTA and FQGNSA.